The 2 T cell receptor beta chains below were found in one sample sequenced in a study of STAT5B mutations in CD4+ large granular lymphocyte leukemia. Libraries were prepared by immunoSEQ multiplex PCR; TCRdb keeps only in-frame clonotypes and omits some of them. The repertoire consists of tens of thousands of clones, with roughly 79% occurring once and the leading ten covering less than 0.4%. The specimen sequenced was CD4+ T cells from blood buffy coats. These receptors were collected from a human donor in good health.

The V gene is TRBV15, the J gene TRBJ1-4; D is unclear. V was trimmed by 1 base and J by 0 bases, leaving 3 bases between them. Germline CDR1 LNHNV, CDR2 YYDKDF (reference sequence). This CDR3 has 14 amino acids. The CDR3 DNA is TGTGCCACCAGCAGAGGATCAACTAATGAAAAACTGTTTTTT. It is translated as CATSRGSTNEKLFF.

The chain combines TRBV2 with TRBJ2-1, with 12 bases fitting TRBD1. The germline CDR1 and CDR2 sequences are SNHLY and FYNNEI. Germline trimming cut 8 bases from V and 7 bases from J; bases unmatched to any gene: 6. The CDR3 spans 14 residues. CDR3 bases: TGTGCCAGCCGGGGGACAGGGGGCTCGAATGAGCAGTTCTTC. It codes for CASRGTGGSNEQFF.